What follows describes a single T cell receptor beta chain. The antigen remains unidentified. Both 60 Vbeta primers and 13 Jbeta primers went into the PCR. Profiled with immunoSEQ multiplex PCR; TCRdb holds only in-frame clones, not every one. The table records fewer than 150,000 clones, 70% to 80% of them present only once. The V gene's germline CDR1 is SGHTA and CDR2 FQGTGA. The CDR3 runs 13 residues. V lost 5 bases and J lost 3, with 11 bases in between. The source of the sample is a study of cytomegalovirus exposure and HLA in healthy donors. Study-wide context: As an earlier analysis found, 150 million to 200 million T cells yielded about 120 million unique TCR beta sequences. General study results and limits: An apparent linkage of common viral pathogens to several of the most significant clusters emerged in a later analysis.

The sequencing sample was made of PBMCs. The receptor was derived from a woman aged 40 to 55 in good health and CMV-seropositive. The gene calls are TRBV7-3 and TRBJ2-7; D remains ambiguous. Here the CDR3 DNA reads TGTGCCAGCAGCGCTGGCAGGAACTACGAGCAGTACTTC. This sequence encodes CASSAGRNYEQYF.